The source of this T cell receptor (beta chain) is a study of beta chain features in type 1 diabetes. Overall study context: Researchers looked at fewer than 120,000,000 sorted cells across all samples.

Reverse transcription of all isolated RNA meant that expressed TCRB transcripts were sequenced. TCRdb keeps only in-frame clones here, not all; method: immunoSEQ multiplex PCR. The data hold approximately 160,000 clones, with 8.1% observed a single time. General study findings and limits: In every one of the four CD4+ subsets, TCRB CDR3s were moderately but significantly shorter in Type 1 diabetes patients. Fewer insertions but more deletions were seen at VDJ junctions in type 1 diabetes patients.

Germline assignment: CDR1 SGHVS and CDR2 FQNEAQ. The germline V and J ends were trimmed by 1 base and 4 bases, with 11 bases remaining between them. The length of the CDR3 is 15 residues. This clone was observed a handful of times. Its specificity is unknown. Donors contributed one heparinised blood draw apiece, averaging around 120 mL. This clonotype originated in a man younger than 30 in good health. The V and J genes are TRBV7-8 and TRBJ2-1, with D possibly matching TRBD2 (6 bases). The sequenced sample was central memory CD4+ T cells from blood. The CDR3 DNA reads TGTGCCAGCAGCTTAGTGCCTAGCGCGTACAATGAGCAGTTCTTC. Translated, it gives CASSLVPSAYNEQFF. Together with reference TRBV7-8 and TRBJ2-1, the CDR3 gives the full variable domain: GAGVSQSPRYKVAKRGQDVALRCDPISGHVSLFWYQQALGQGPEFLTYFQNEAQLDKSGLPSDRFFAERPEGSVSTLKIQRTQQEDSAVYLCASSLVPSAYNEQFFGPGTRLTVL.